This paragraph reports one T cell receptor beta chain. This sample was included in a study of T cell responses to AZD1222 COVID-19 vaccine. The analysis combined second doses at about 4 or about 12 weeks. Per the germline V gene, CDR1 is MNHEY and CDR2 is SVGEGT. The CDR3 has 17 residues. Deletions cut 4 bases from V and 0 bases from J, with 18 bases between. Sequencing was performed with immunoSEQ multiplex PCR; in TCRdb, only in-frame clones are kept and a portion is missing. The sample includes about 150,000 clones, approximately 92% seen only once; the top ten take around 6.5%. The origin of this receptor is an adult who received the AZD1222 COVID-19 vaccine. The material was peripheral blood, obtained 28 days after the second AZD1222 dose. The V and J genes are TRBV6-2 or TRBV6-3 and TRBJ1-1; D not resolved. Written as DNA, the CDR3 is TGTGCCAGCAGTTCGTTTGCGGGGTACGATATGAACACTGAAGCTTTCTTT. Translating it yields CASSSFAGYDMNTEAFF.